This entry concerns a single T cell receptor (beta chain). Only in-frame clones appear in the TCRdb table, and some are missing; sequencing was by immunoSEQ multiplex PCR. Here the sample spans just under 60,000 clones, around 80% being singletons. CDR3 length equals 16 residues. V dropped 4 bases and J dropped 3 bases, with 19 bases sitting between them. The germline CDR1 and CDR2 sequences are LNHDA and SQIVND (reference sequence). This sample is part of a study of blood T cell repertoires in COVID-19. The receptor was isolated from a man older than 75 with acute or convalescent COVID-19. The gene calls are TRBV19 and TRBJ2-7; tentative D call: TRBD2 (7 bases). The specimen sequenced was peripheral blood. CDR3 sequence: CASSTRKTGGFYEQYF. The CDR3 coding sequence is TGTGCCAGTAGTACCCGGAAGACGGGGGGCTTCTACGAGCAGTACTTC.